The next 3 T cell receptor beta chains were all read from a single sample in a study of T cells after yellow fever vaccination. Via MiXCR, TCRdb re-called the 5' RACE reads, giving one row per CDR3 protein. Of some 350,000 distinct CDR3 sequences in the sample, roughly 4% are singletons; the top ten hold roughly 24%. Sequencing was performed on PBMCs, taken 5 days after the yellow fever booster vaccination. These receptors all stem from a man aged 18 to 29 who received the YFV17D yellow fever vaccine.

There are many counts of this clonotype. The chain is built from TRBV29-1 and TRBJ1-1; tentative D call: TRBD1 (5 bases). Germline V lookup: CDR1 SQVTM, CDR2 ANQGSEA. V lost 8 bases, J lost 0 bases, and 19 bases lay in between. This CDR3 region has 15 residues. The CDR3 spells CSTRAGWGMNTEAFF. CDR3 DNA sequence: TGCAGCACGAGGGCTGGATGGGGGATGAACACTGAAGCTTTCTTT.

This clonotype was counted only a few times. The chain recombines TRBV12-3 or TRBV12-4 with TRBJ1-5; a weak D match, TRBD1 (5 bases). CDR3 length equals 14 residues. Trimming left V 3 bases short and J 3 bases short, with 9 bases between. DNA for the CDR3: TGTGCCAGCAGTTTCGGGGGAGTCAATCAGCCCCAGCATTTT. It specifies CASSFGGVNQPQHF.

This clonotype was counted a few times. The chain uses TRBV7-9 and TRBJ1-2; tentative D call: TRBD1 (5 bases). Germline-derived CDR1 and CDR2 are SEHNR and FQNEAQ (reference sequence). V was cut by 2 bases and J by 6 bases, with 13 bases left in between. The CDR3 totals 14 residues. In DNA form, the CDR3 reads TGTGCCAGCAGCTTAATTCCGTCGGGGGATGGCTACACCTTC. Translation: CASSLIPSGDGYTF. The full variable domain, rest sourced from reference TRBV7-9 and TRBJ1-2, is DTGVSQNPRHKITKRGQNVTFRCDPISEHNRLYWYRQTLGQGPEFLTYFQNEAQLEKSRLLSDRFSAERPKGSFSTLEIQRTEQGDSAMYLCASSLIPSGDGYTFGSGTRLTVV.